These 25 T cell receptor beta chains share one sample of origin, sequenced in a study of T cell clonality in common variable immunodeficiency. Produced via immunoSEQ multiplex PCR; TCRdb's table is partial and in-frame only. The data list about 39,000 clones, none observed once; 2.5% to 3.5% falls to the top ten. The source material was peripheral blood mononuclear cells. The receptors derive from a person between 18 and 75 years old in good health.

This clone was seen many times. The read ends 3 residues before the CDR3 terminus; that terminus is restored from the germline J gene. V is TRBV5-1 and J is TRBJ2-6; D may be TRBD1 (5 bases). The germline V and J ends were trimmed by 4 bases and 0 bases, with 8 bases remaining between them. Per germline, CDR1 SGHRS and CDR2 YFSETQ. The CDR3 spans 15 residues. The CDR3 protein is CASSQQVSGANVLTF. The sequenced CDR3 bases are TGCGCCAGCAGCCAACAGGTCTCTGGGGCCAACGTC. Supplemented by reference TRBV5-1 and TRBJ2-6, the full variable domain reads KAGVTQTPRYLIKTRGQQVTLSCSPISGHRSVSWYQQTPGQGLQFLFEYFSETQRNKGNFPGRFSGRQFSNSRSEMNVSTLELGDSALYLCASSQQVSGANVLTFGAGSRLTVL.

This clone occurred many times. Read coverage stops 3 residues before the CDR3 terminus; the germline J gene supplies the remainder. This rearrangement joins TRBV23-1 to TRBJ1-1, with TRBD1 matching over 9 bases. TRBV23-1 is an ORF, with its function uncertain. V gave up 0 bases and J gave up 5 bases; unmatched junction bases: 10. The CDR3 contains 17 residues. CDR3 region: CASSQSGQGGRRTEAFF. The DNA read from the CDR3 is TGCGCCAGCAGTCAATCGGGACAGGGAGGGAGAAGAACTGAA.

This clone showed up just a few times. The read gets to within 3 residues of the CDR3 end, and the germline J gene fills in the rest. The J gene is TRBJ2-1, the V gene TRBV2; 8 nucleotides agree with TRBD1. CDR1 and CDR2 from the germline V gene are SNHLY and FYNNEI. The CDR3 loop spans 13 amino acids. Trimming at V came to 4 bases and at J to 6 bases, leaving 2 bases not matched to a gene. CDR3 region: CASSVDRVNEQFF. The sequenced part of the CDR3 DNA is TGTGCCAGCAGTGTGGACAGGGTCAATGAG.

This clone was seen ten or more times. The read ends 3 residues shy of where the CDR3 ends; the end is completed using the germline J gene. The rearrangement links TRBV20-1 to TRBJ2-5; D unresolved. The CDR3 loop spans 14 amino acids. Trimming pared 0 bases from V and 5 bases from J, leaving 13 bases between. Germline values: CDR1 DFQATT, CDR2 SNEGSKA (reference sequence). The CDR3 sequence is CSARDQFARETQYF. The CDR3 DNA, read in part, is TGCAGTGCTAGAGACCAATTCGCAAGGGAGACC.

On this clone itself: The read stops 3 residues short of the end of the CDR3; the missing end is completed from the germline J gene. V and J are TRBV7-9 and TRBJ2-3, with D possibly matching TRBD2 (6 bases). CDR3 size: 15 residues. CDR1 is SEHNR, CDR2 FQNEAQ, per germline (reference sequence). The V gene lost 3 bases and the J gene lost 7 bases, with 17 bases spanning the gap. The sequenced part of the CDR3 DNA is TGTGCCAGCAGCTTTGGGACTGGAGGTCCAAATACG. Translating gives CASSFGTGGPNT. The CDR3 in full is CASSFGTGGPNTQYF.

This clone came up many times. The DNA read from the CDR3 is TGTGCCAGCAGTGAAGGCGGGGGTAATGAAAAA. It is translated as CASSEGGGNEK. The full-length CDR3 reads as CASSEGGGNEKLFF. The chain uses TRBV6-1 and TRBJ1-4; TRBD1 might be the D (5 bases). The read finishes 3 residues shy of the CDR3 end, and the germline J gene is used to complete it. The V gene's germline CDR1 is MNHNS and CDR2 SASEGT. Trimming removed 1 base from V and 4 bases from J, with 7 bases in between. The CDR3 covers 14 residues.

This clone has more than one count but fewer than ten. Coverage ceases 3 residues before the CDR3 finishes, and the germline J gene fills in the end. J is TRBJ1-6 and V is TRBV30, with D uncertain. Germline loops: CDR1 GTSNPN, CDR2 SVGIG (reference sequence). Trimming removed 4 bases at V and 4 bases at J, with 11 bases between. CDR3 length: 14 residues. The CDR3 sequence: CAWKQTTYNSPLHF. The part of the CDR3 DNA that was read is TGTGCCTGGAAACAGACAACATATAATTCACCC.

This clone was observed many times. The DNA ends 3 residues before the CDR3 does, and the rest of the CDR3 is filled in from the germline J gene. The chain couples TRBV5-4 to TRBJ2-2; TRBD2 aligns across 13 bases. J gave up 6 bases and V 10 bases, and 9 bases lay outside the gene matches. CDR1 SGHNT and CDR2 YYREEE come from the germline V gene (reference sequence). This CDR3 is 15 amino acids long. The CDR3 DNA, read in part, is TGTGCCTTTTTAGGACTAGCGGGAGTATCCGGGGAG. This gives the protein CAFLGLAGVSGE. The complete CDR3 protein is CAFLGLAGVSGELFF.

This clone was found many times. Read coverage stops 3 residues before the CDR3 terminus; the germline J gene supplies the remainder. J is TRBJ1-4 and V is TRBV5-1, with D unclear. There are 13 residues in the CDR3. The V end was cut by 1 base, the J end by 5 bases, with 6 bases between. In germline, CDR1 is SGHRS, CDR2 YFSETQ. The sequenced part of the CDR3 DNA is TGCGCCAGCAGCTTGACAGTCAATGAAAAA. Its translation: CASSLTVNEK. The entire CDR3 protein is CASSLTVNEKLFF.

This clone was recorded many times. Coverage ceases 3 residues before the CDR3 finishes, and the germline J gene fills in the end. The V gene is TRBV18, the J gene TRBJ2-3; weak D call: TRBD2 (5 bases). CDR1 and CDR2 from the germline V gene are KGHSH and LQKENI. This CDR3 region has 13 residues. The CDR3 here is CASSPTGVGSQYF. The DNA read from the CDR3 is TGTGCCAGCTCACCGACCGGGGTGGGGTCG.

At least ten counts were recorded for this clone. The read ends 3 residues early relative to the CDR3; the germline J gene fills the gap. The chain carries TRBV5-1 and TRBJ2-7, with 8 nucleotides matching TRBD1. Germline-derived CDR1 and CDR2 are SGHRS and YFSETQ. This CDR3 has 14 residues. The J segment lost 3 bases and the V segment lost 4 bases, leaving 6 bases of the junction unmatched. The CDR3 protein is CASSGFGQGYEQYF. CDR3 bases read: TGCGCCAGCAGCGGTTTTGGACAGGGCTACGAG. The full variable domain, rest sourced from reference TRBV5-1 and TRBJ2-7, is KAGVTQTPRYLIKTRGQQVTLSCSPISGHRSVSWYQQTPGQGLQFLFEYFSETQRNKGNFPGRFSGRQFSNSRSEMNVSTLELGDSALYLCASSGFGQGYEQYFGPGTRLTVT.

The table lists this clone with many counts. The CDR3 end falls 3 residues outside the read, so it is completed with the germline J gene. The V gene is TRBV20-1, the J gene TRBJ2-2; TRBD2 agrees at 7 bases. This CDR3 is 15 amino acids long. V trimming: 1 base; J trimming: 9 bases; junction bases outside the gene matches: 11. Germline assignment: CDR1 DFQATT and CDR2 SNEGSKA (reference sequence). CDR3 bases read: TGCAGTGCTAGAGGGGGGACTAATAGTGACCGGGAG. Amino acids: CSARGGTNSDRE. The whole CDR3 sequence is CSARGGTNSDRELFF.

This clone has a handful of counts. The DNA ends 3 residues before the CDR3 does, and the rest of the CDR3 is filled in from the germline J gene. The V call is TRBV7-9, the J call TRBJ2-7; D is undetermined. V was trimmed by 0 bases and J by 0 bases, leaving 9 bases between them. This CDR3 region has 15 residues. CDR1 is SEHNR and CDR2 is FQNEAQ in the germline V gene (reference sequence). Incomplete CDR3 DNA: TGTGCCAGCAGCTTAGCGTGGCAGAGCTCCTACGAG. Protein product: CASSLAWQSSYE. The whole CDR3 region reads CASSLAWQSSYEQYF.

This clone was detected ten times or more. The read terminates 3 residues ahead of where the CDR3 ends, so the germline J gene completes it. This chain connects TRBV30 to TRBJ2-7; D is unresolved. Trimming took 1 base from V and 3 from J, leaving 13 bases between them. The CDR3 is 14 amino acids. Germline CDR1 GTSNPN, CDR2 SVGIG (reference sequence). CDR3 DNA (partial): TGTGCCTGGAGTGGGTCAGATTCATACTACGAG. It is translated as CAWSGSDSYYE. In full, the CDR3 reads CAWSGSDSYYEQYF.

This clone has ten or more counts. The read gets to within 3 residues of the CDR3 end, and the germline J gene fills in the rest. This chain joins TRBV5-1 and TRBJ2-7; 7 positions agree with TRBD1. V lost 3 bases, J lost 2 bases, and 8 bases stayed unmatched. The CDR3 runs to 15 residues. Germline lookup yields CDR1 SGHRS and CDR2 YFSETQ. The CDR3 loop reads CASSSGRQGPYEQYF. CDR3 DNA (partial): TGCGCCAGCAGCTCAGGCAGACAGGGCCCCTACGAG.

This clone was seen ten or more times. Coverage ceases 3 residues before the CDR3 finishes, and the germline J gene fills in the end. This rearrangement joins TRBV6-2 or TRBV6-3 to TRBJ2-3, with TRBD2 as a possible D gene (6 bases). CDR1 is MNHEY and CDR2 is SVGEGT in the germline V gene. The length of the CDR3 is 15 residues. Trimming took 6 bases from V and 1 from J, leaving 14 bases between them. The CDR3: CASRNSGGGTDTQYF. Incomplete CDR3 DNA: TGTGCCAGCAGGAATAGCGGAGGGGGCACAGATACG.

This clone has ten or more counts. The read comes to an end 3 residues before the CDR3 does, leaving the germline J gene to fill in the end. The gene calls are TRBV10-3 and TRBJ1-6; the D is unclear. CDR3 length equals 14 residues. The ends were cut back, 6 bases at V and 7 bases at J, with 13 bases in the middle. Germline V gene lookup returns CDR1 ENHRY and CDR2 SYGVKD. The covered CDR3 bases are TGTGCCATCAGAGACGGGTCATTCAATTCACCC. Protein sequence: CAIRDGSFNSP. In full, the CDR3 reads CAIRDGSFNSPLHF.

Ten or more counts support this clone. The read ends 3 residues before the CDR3 terminus; that terminus is restored from the germline J gene. This chain joins TRBV5-1 and TRBJ2-5; 9 bases map to TRBD1. This CDR3 region has 14 residues. V shed 4 bases, J shed 1 base, and the junction held 2 bases outside the gene matches. The germline V gene has CDR1 SGHRS and CDR2 YFSETQ. CDR3 residues: CASSLTGGQETQYF. The CDR3 bases that were read are TGCGCCAGCAGCCTGACAGGGGGCCAAGAGACC.

This clone was detected ten times or more. From the germline J gene comes the end of the CDR3, since the read stops 3 residues before it. J is TRBJ2-5 and V is TRBV4-1; 8 nucleotides match TRBD2. The CDR3 runs to 14 residues. Germline values: CDR1 MGHRA, CDR2 YSYEKL. The CDR3 reads CASSPGTSLGTQYF. CDR3 bases read: TGCGCCAGCAGCCCCGGGACTAGTTTAGGTACC.

This clone was counted ten times or more. The read comes to an end 3 residues before the CDR3 does, leaving the germline J gene to fill in the end. The V and J genes are TRBV7-9 and TRBJ1-5; D unresolved. Germline CDR1 reads SEHNR; CDR2 reads FQNEAQ (reference sequence). V shed 3 bases and J shed 0 bases, with 9 bases lying between them. The CDR3 has 15 residues. The part of the CDR3 DNA that was read is TGTGCCAGCAGCTTGGAGGGTCATAGCAATCAGCCC. This sequence encodes CASSLEGHSNQP. The CDR3 in its entirety is CASSLEGHSNQPQHF. Supplemented by reference TRBV7-9 and TRBJ1-5, the full variable domain reads DTGVSQNPRHKITKRGQNVTFRCDPISEHNRLYWYRQTLGQGPEFLTYFQNEAQLEKSRLLSDRFSAERPKGSFSTLEIQRTEQGDSAMYLCASSLEGHSNQPQHFGDGTRLSIL.

This clone was detected many times. From the germline J gene comes the end of the CDR3, since the read stops 3 residues before it. The chain is built from TRBV7-9 and TRBJ2-1; TRBD1 matches 9 bases. CDR1 and CDR2 from the germline V gene are SEHNR and FQNEAQ (reference sequence). The CDR3 extends over 15 amino acids. J was trimmed by 8 bases and V by 4 bases; bases with no gene match: 9. The CDR3 DNA, read in part, is TGTGCCAGCAGCTCCCCCGGGACAGGGCACCATGAG. It is translated as CASSSPGTGHHE. The CDR3 as a whole reads CASSSPGTGHHEQFF.

This clone came up many times. The missing CDR3 end, 3 residues past where the read stops, is filled in from the germline J gene. V gene TRBV5-6 combines with J gene TRBJ2-1; 7 bases agree with TRBD2. The CDR3 contains 14 residues. CDR1 SGHDT and CDR2 YYEEEE come from the germline V gene. Trimming at V came to 4 bases and at J to 5 bases, leaving 6 bases not matched to a gene. The sequenced CDR3 bases are TGTGCCAGCAGCCGACTCACTAGCGACAATGAG. The encoded protein is CASSRLTSDNE. The CDR3 in full is CASSRLTSDNEQFF.

This clone was detected only a few times. The read terminates 3 residues ahead of where the CDR3 ends, so the germline J gene completes it. V usage is TRBV27 and J usage is TRBJ2-7, with D tentatively TRBD1 (6 bases). This CDR3 has 15 residues. Trimming took 0 bases from V and 0 from J, leaving 9 bases between them. In germline, CDR1 is MNHEY, CDR2 SMNVEV (reference sequence). The CDR3 is CASSLSDRSSYEQYF. The covered CDR3 bases are TGTGCCAGCAGTTTATCGGACAGAAGCTCCTACGAG.

This clone occurred many times. With the read ending 3 residues before the CDR3 end, the germline J gene is used to fill in that end. The rearrangement links TRBV11-2 to TRBJ2-7; D gene uncertain. CDR1 and CDR2 (germline): SGHAT, FQNNGV. The CDR3 is 13 residues long. V dropped 6 bases and J dropped 2 bases, with 11 bases sitting between them. The CDR3 region is CASSLRRAYEQYF. The DNA read from the CDR3 is TGTGCCAGCAGTCTCCGTAGGGCCTACGAG.

As regards this clone: The read ends 3 residues shy of where the CDR3 ends; the end is completed using the germline J gene. The chain couples TRBV7-3 to TRBJ2-3, with a tentative D call TRBD1 (6 bases). In germline, CDR1 is SGHTA, CDR2 FQGTGA. The CDR3 runs 14 residues. The CDR3 here is CASSPDSGQETQYF. The CDR3 DNA, read in part, is TGTGCCAGCAGCCCGGACAGCGGACAAGAGACG.